This record covers a single T cell receptor (beta chain). This record belongs to a study of cytomegalovirus exposure and HLA in healthy donors. The CDR3 runs to 13 residues. Germline assignment: CDR1 MNHEY and CDR2 SMNVEV (reference sequence). Trimming left V 6 bases short and J 0 bases short, with 7 bases between. Amplification used 60 Vbeta primers and 13 Jbeta primers. The protocol was immunoSEQ multiplex PCR, while the TCRdb copy is restricted to in-frame clones and leaves out a portion. The sample yields some 130,000 clones, roughly three quarters seen once. Donors sampled were nominally healthy, though unrecorded immune exposures were likely.

Specimen: PBMCs. The origin of this receptor is a man aged 25 to 40 in good health and CMV-seronegative. The V gene is TRBV27, the J gene TRBJ2-3; D is ambiguous. This chain's CDR3 is CASRHKSTDTQYF. The CDR3 region has the DNA TGTGCCAGCAGGCACAAAAGCACAGATACGCAGTATTTT.